Listed below are T cell receptor beta chains from one sample, sequenced in a study of Graves' ophthalmopathy and Graves' hyperthyroidism. TCRdb re-derived calls from the multiplex PCR reads in MiXCR, one entry per CDR3 protein. Altogether hundreds of thousands of distinct CDR3 sequences are present, more than 40% being singletons, with the ten largest covering about 3.3%. The source material was peripheral blood. The receptor set was obtained from an adult man with Graves' ophthalmopathy. CDR3s include the opening cysteine and the closing phenylalanine or tryptophan. D genes are given only for firm matches. Size tells how often a clone was seen (once, few, many) or the class of an expanded clone, and some rows leave it out.

>.|TRBV19|TRBJ2-5|many
TGTGCCAGTAGTATGGGCTCTTGGCAGTCACAAGAGACCCAGTACTTC
CASSMGSWQSQETQYF
>.|TRBV12-3/TRBV12-4|TRBJ1-6|few
TGTGCCAGCCGAGATGGAGGGGCCCAAAACTTAAATTCACCCCTCCACTTT
CASRDGGAQNLNSPLHF
>TRBD1|TRBV15|TRBJ2-7|.
TGTGCCACCGGCATTGACAGGGGTTACGAGCAGTACTTC
CATGIDRGYEQYF
>.|TRBV15|TRBJ2-5|once
TGTGCCACCAGCAGAGTTCGTGTAGGGACCCAGTACTTC
CATSRVRVGTQYF
>TRBD1|TRBV20-1|TRBJ1-5|many
TGCAGTGCTAGAGCGGCAGGGGGCGCAAGCAATCAGCCCCAGCATTTT
CSARAAGGASNQPQHF
>TRBD2|TRBV29-1|TRBJ2-5|many
TGCAGCGTTGGGCGGGGGGCAGAAGAGACCCAGTACTTC
CSVGRGAEETQYF
>TRBD1|TRBV7-9|TRBJ1-5|.
TGTGCCAGCAGCTCGGGGGACAGGAGGAATCAGCCCCAGCATTTT
CASSSGDRRNQPQHF
>.|TRBV5-6|TRBJ1-1|once
TGTGCCAGCAGCTGGGGACGGACGGGGTACACTGAAGCTTTCTTT
CASSWGRTGYTEAFF
>.|TRBV29-1|TRBJ1-1|many
TGCAGCGTGCGCTCGATGGACAGTTTAACTGAAGCTTTCTTT
CSVRSMDSLTEAFF
>TRBD1|TRBV2|TRBJ1-1|.
TGTGCCAGCAGTGGGAGACAGGGGACTAATGAAGCTTTCTTT
CASSGRQGTNEAFF
>TRBD1|TRBV25-1|TRBJ2-2|once
TGTGCCAGCTCAAGAGGAGAGACAGGGGCGAACACCGGGGAGCTGTTTTTT
CASSRGETGANTGELFF
>.|TRBV7-8|TRBJ1-4|many
TGTGCCAGCAGTCCGGCCGCGGGGGCATTGAATGAAAAACTGTTTTTT
CASSPAAGALNEKLFF
>TRBD2|TRBV7-2|TRBJ2-7|many
TGTGCCAGCAGCTCCACACGACTAGCGGGGTCTTACGAGCAGTACTTC
CASSSTRLAGSYEQYF
>.|TRBV19|TRBJ1-3|many
TGTGGCGTACAGGGTTCTGGAAACACCATATATTTT
CGVQGSGNTIYF
>.|TRBV12-3/TRBV12-4|TRBJ2-5|many
TGTGCCAGCAGTTTAGACGGGAATGGGGAAGAGACCCAGTACTTC
CASSLDGNGEETQYF
>TRBD2|TRBV29-1|TRBJ2-5|.
TGCAGCGTTGGAAGACTAGCGGGGGAAGAGACCCAGTACTTC
CSVGRLAGEETQYF
>.|TRBV11-2|TRBJ1-2|many
TGTGCCAGCAGCTTATACAGGGTTGTCACGTATGGCTACACCTTC
CASSLYRVVTYGYTF
>.|TRBV29-1|TRBJ2-7|.
TGCAGCGTGGATGGACGGCGTAGGGACGAGCAGTACTTC
CSVDGRRRDEQYF
>.|TRBV16|TRBJ1-2|many
TGTGCCAGCAGCCAATCGCCGAGCGGCCCCAGGGGCTACACCTTC
CASSQSPSGPRGYTF
>TRBD1|TRBV20-1|TRBJ2-7|few
TGCAGTGCGAGATTAACAGGGGCCTACGAGCAGTACTTC
CSARLTGAYEQYF
>TRBD2|TRBV2|TRBJ2-3|.
TGTGCCAGCGCCGGGAGGGGAACAGATACGCAGTATTTT
CASAGRGTDTQYF
>TRBD1|TRBV29-1|TRBJ2-7|.
TGCAGCGTTGAAGATACCCGGGACAGGGACGAGCAGTACTTC
CSVEDTRDRDEQYF
>.|TRBV20-1|TRBJ2-7|many
TGCAGTGCTGGCATAGGGGAAGAAGGCGAGCAGTACTTC
CSAGIGEEGEQYF
>.|TRBV25-1|TRBJ1-2|.
TGTGCCAGCCAGGCCGACGGGAGCTGGGGCTACACCTTC
CASQADGSWGYTF
>.|TRBV25-1|TRBJ1-6|many
TGTGCCAGCAGTCCACCTGACAGGAGAGGTTCACCCCTCCACTTT
CASSPPDRRGSPLHF
>.|TRBV15|TRBJ1-4|.
TGCGCCACCGGCAGAGATCGGGCCGAGGTGAAACTGTTTTTT
CATGRDRAEVKLFF
>TRBD1|TRBV20-1|TRBJ2-7|.
TGCAGTGCCAGCAGCCCCCGGGACAGGCTTTACGAGCAGTACTTC
CSASSPRDRLYEQYF
>.|TRBV12-3/TRBV12-4|TRBJ2-7|many
TGTGCCAGCAGTTTAAGGAACGGAGTCTCCTACGAGCAGTACTTC
CASSLRNGVSYEQYF
>.|TRBV10-3|TRBJ1-4|.
TGTGCCATCAGTGAGTTTGTTGGGGGGGAGGACGAAAAACTGTTTTTT
CAISEFVGGEDEKLFF
>.|TRBV7-9|TRBJ1-5|.
TGTGCCAGCAGCTTAGGAGGGGGTACTTACAATCAGCCCCAGCATTTT
CASSLGGGTYNQPQHF
>TRBD2|TRBV29-1|TRBJ2-5|.
TGCAGCAGTCCCCCGTCGCGGGGGAGGGAGACCCAGTACTTC
CSSPPSRGRETQYF
>.|TRBV7-2|TRBJ2-7|many
TGTGCCAGCAGCCCCACCGCCCTGACAGCGACCTACGAGCAGTACTTC
CASSPTALTATYEQYF
>.|TRBV15|TRBJ1-2|once
TGTGCCACCAGCAACGACAGGAACTATGGCTACACCTTC
CATSNDRNYGYTF
>TRBD1|TRBV25-1|TRBJ1-2|.
TGTGCCAGCGAGCATCCCGGGACAGCCTATGGCTACACCTTC
CASEHPGTAYGYTF
>TRBD1|TRBV10-3|TRBJ1-2|many
TGTGCCATCAGTGAGTCCCTACGGCAGGGGGCTGGCTACACCTTC
CAISESLRQGAGYTF
>TRBD1|TRBV24-1|TRBJ2-2|.
TGTGCCACCAGTAAGAGGGACAGCGAAACCGGGGAGCTGTTTTTT
CATSKRDSETGELFF
>TRBD2|TRBV29-1|TRBJ2-5|.
TGCAGCTTAGGCGGGGCGGGAGTGGACCAGTACTTC
CSLGGAGVDQYF
>.|TRBV19|TRBJ1-6|.
TGTGCCAGTGCTATGAACAGCTCCTCCTATAATCCACCCCTCCACTTT
CASAMNSSSYNPPLHF
>.|TRBV6-5|TRBJ2-2|many
TGTGCCAGCAGTTCAGAGGACGGTAACACCGGGGAGCTGTTTTTT
CASSSEDGNTGELFF
>.|TRBV24-1|TRBJ2-5|medium-sized
TGTGCCACCAGTGACCAAACAGGGTCAGGGGAGACCCAGTACTTC
CATSDQTGSGETQYF
>.|TRBV7-7|TRBJ2-7|many
TGTGCTAGCAGCCCTGGCCAGAATCAGGAGCAGTACTTC
CASSPGQNQEQYF
>.|TRBV10-3|TRBJ1-5|.
TGTGCCATCAGTGAGTCCGATCGTTGGGGGGGAGGTCAGCCCCAGCATTTT
CAISESDRWGGGQPQHF
>TRBD1|TRBV2|TRBJ2-2|once
TGTGCCAGCAGCCCCCGTAGAGGGGGCATCGGGGAGCTGTTTTTT
CASSPRRGGIGELFF
>.|TRBV30|TRBJ2-5|few
TGTGCCTGGAGTGCAGGGACTCTTGAGGCCCAGTACTTC
CAWSAGTLEAQYF